This record looks at one T cell receptor beta chain sequence and its context. These data come from a study of blood T cell repertoires in COVID-19. Study-wide context: COVID-19 samples from acute and convalescent phases originated in the United States, Italy and Spain. Sources were T cells, B-cell-depleted T cells, or PBMCs; the material itself was cDNA or gDNA.

Germline CDR1 is SEHNR and CDR2 is FQNEAQ (reference sequence). This CDR3 has 15 amino acids. V dropped 5 bases and J dropped 0; count of bases not matched to a gene: 3. As originally analysed: Estimation of nucleated cell counts relied on the amplification of reference gene primers. Sequencing was performed with immunoSEQ multiplex PCR; in TCRdb, only in-frame clones are kept and a portion is missing. Clone size and the V and J calls come from that table; the DNA yielded D and trimming. The sample consists of around 170,000 clones, roughly nine tenths of them appearing once. Grouping used clinical history reported by participants in a survey and questionnaire.

The receptor was derived from a woman aged 45-60 years who had recovered from COVID-19. Sequences were obtained from PBMCs or T cells enriched from blood (not recorded which). The chain carries TRBV7-9 and TRBJ1-5; 8 nucleotides line up with TRBD1. The CDR3 here is CASSEGQDSNQPQHF. Here the CDR3 DNA reads TGTGCCAGCAGCGAGGGACAGGATAGCAATCAGCCCCAGCATTTT. The variable domain in full, with the rest retrieved from reference TRBV7-9 and TRBJ1-5, is DTGVSQNPRHKITKRGQNVTFRCDPISEHNRLYWYRQTLGQGPEFLTYFQNEAQLEKSRLLSDRFSAERPKGSFSTLEIQRTEQGDSAMYLCASSEGQDSNQPQHFGDGTRLSIL.